This T cell receptor beta chain was obtained from a study of regulatory T cells in long-lasting Graves disease. Study observations and caveats: Newly diagnosed patients shared about a thousand public clonotypes; persistent patients shared some 2,700.

Concerning this clonotype itself: The antigen is not known.

V was pared by 1 base and J by 7 bases, with 11 bases between. CDR1 is DFQATT, CDR2 SNEGSKA, per germline (reference sequence). This CDR3 has 14 residues. Time point here: newly diagnosed GD, antithyroid drugs for less than 3 months. Following extraction of RNA from PBMCs, that RNA was used to make the TCR library. Assembly of TCR beta libraries relied on iRepertoire HTBI primers together with Arm-PCR of CDR3 regions. Using its own MiXCR run on the multiplex PCR reads, TCRdb lists one record per CDR3 protein. The sample lists approximately 470,000 distinct CDR3 sequences; under 20% were seen once. The same specimen was also included in a second study, on T cells in Graves' hyperthyroidism and ophthalmopathy. That paper adds: Before onset, ophthalmopathy was predicted by the model a median around 6.5 months earlier.

This material consisted of peripheral blood mononuclear cells (PBMCs), taken at new diagnosis, from a patient treated with antithyroid drugs. The genes are TRBV20-1 and TRBJ1-6; tentative D call: TRBD1 (5 bases). The receptor's source is a man aged 40-50 years with Graves disease. CDR3 in amino acids: CSARGGVWNSPLHF. DNA of the CDR3: TGCAGTGCTAGAGGGGGGGTTTGGAATTCACCCCTCCACTTT.